Below, one T cell receptor (beta chain) is given with its context. What it recognizes is unknown. This entry belongs to a study of blood T cells in healthy people across ages. A second 7 to 11 cycle PCR used barcoded and J-beta primers. Every molecule of cDNA carried a tag from a template-switch adaptor with 12 random nucleotides. TCRdb processed the 5' RACE reads anew with MiXCR; each CDR3 protein has one entry. Seen here are around 870,000 distinct CDR3 sequences, around 30% observed once, and the top ten hold approximately 15%. Study-level results: Per million T cells, TCR beta diversity dropped roughly linearly as age increased.

At least 6 million PBMCs were isolated per sample. Each sample provided at least 5 micrograms of extracted total RNA. The CDR3 is 14 residues long. Deletions cut 6 bases from V and 0 bases from J, with 11 bases between. Germline CDR1 SNHLY, CDR2 FYNNEI. This rearrangement joins TRBV2 to TRBJ1-2, with D possibly being TRBD1 (6 bases). The sample was blood. The TCR originated in a woman aged 80 or over in good health. CDR3 bases: TGTGCCAGCAGCCACCGACAGGCTAACTATGGCTACACCTTC. This gives the protein CASSHRQANYGYTF.